A single sample gave rise to the 20 T cell receptor beta chains below, sequenced in a study of cytomegalovirus exposure and HLA in healthy donors. 60 Vbeta and 13 Jbeta primers were used in PCR. This table comes from immunoSEQ multiplex PCR, and its TCRdb copy is limited to in-frame clones, with some not included. The sample's table shows about 200,000 clones. The sample taken for sequencing was PBMCs. The source of these receptors is a man in his thirties or forties in good health and CMV-seronegative.

V and J are TRBV10-3 and TRBJ1-5, with 10 bases identical to TRBD1. CDR1 and CDR2 from the germline V gene are ENHRY and SYGVKD. V was pared by 6 bases and J by 5 bases, with 4 bases of the junction left unmatched. The CDR3 runs to 14 residues. In DNA form, the CDR3 reads TGTGCCATCAGCCGAGGACAGGGGGATCAGCCCCAGCATTTT. Translating it yields CAISRGQGDQPQHF.

The V and J genes are TRBV25-1 and TRBJ2-3; D is ambiguous. Germline V CDR1 and CDR2: MGHDK, SYGVNS. V dropped 5 bases and J dropped 6 bases, with 15 bases sitting between them. The CDR3 sequence is 14 residues long. The CDR3 here is CASSFSTLGDTQYF. Written as DNA, the CDR3 is TGTGCCAGCAGTTTTTCTACCCTCGGGGATACGCAGTATTTT.

The V call is TRBV23-1, the J call TRBJ1-5; D may be TRBD1 (5 bases). TRBV23-1 is sorted into the ORF group, with uncertain function. CDR3 length equals 13 residues. V was clipped by 10 bases and J by 3 bases, with 13 bases between them. The CDR3 bases are TGCGCCATCTCAGACAGAAACAATCAGCCCCAGCATTTT. Protein: CAISDRNNQPQHF.

This rearrangement joins TRBV7-6 to TRBJ2-1; no definite D call. Trimming pared 5 bases from V and 1 base from J, leaving 6 bases between. The CDR3 covers 13 residues. Germline CDR1 SGHVS, CDR2 FNYEAQ. CDR3 amino acids: CASSPPSYNEQFF. The CDR3 DNA reads TGTGCCAGCAGCCCCCCGTCCTACAATGAGCAGTTCTTC.

This rearrangement joins TRBV4-2 to TRBJ1-1, with D hard to call. From germline, CDR1 is LGHNA and CDR2 YNFKEQ. Trimming took 2 bases from V and 0 from J, leaving 10 bases between them. This CDR3 comprises 15 residues. CDR3 DNA sequence: TGTGCCAGCAGCCAATCTAGTCCCCTGAACACTGAAGCTTTCTTT. It specifies CASSQSSPLNTEAFF.

V usage is TRBV10-3 and J usage is TRBJ2-7; weak D call: TRBD1 (6 bases). This CDR3 is built from 13 residues. The germline V gene encodes CDR1 ENHRY and CDR2 SYGVKD. Trimming left V 4 bases short and J 0 bases short, with 7 bases between. This CDR3 is CAISADSSYEQYF. Written as DNA, the CDR3 is TGTGCCATCAGTGCGGACAGCTCCTACGAGCAGTACTTC.

This rearrangement joins TRBV9 to TRBJ1-1; D gene unclear. Trimming removed 4 bases from V and 3 bases from J, with 7 bases in between. Germline CDR1 SGDLS, CDR2 YYNGEE. The CDR3 consists of 12 residues. In nucleotides, the CDR3 is TGTGCCAGCAGCAAACGGGACACTGAAGCTTTCTTT. This codes for CASSKRDTEAFF.

This chain links TRBV29-1 with TRBJ2-2; 12 bases agree with TRBD1. CDR3 size: 15 residues. V was pared by 6 bases and J by 6 bases, with 8 bases of the junction left unmatched. The germline CDR1 and CDR2 sequences are SQVTM and ANQGSEA. The DNA for the CDR3 is TGCAGCGTGTCACCGGGACAGGGGGCCGCCGGGGAGCTGTTTTTT. This codes for CSVSPGQGAAGELFF.

In DNA, the CDR3 is TGTGCCAGCAGTTCGGACGGGACAGGGCAAGAGACCCAGTACTTC. Protein sequence: CASSSDGTGQETQYF. The chain uses TRBV6-6 and TRBJ2-5, with 9 bases lining up with TRBD1. Germline assignment: CDR1 MNHNY and CDR2 SVGAGI (reference sequence). The junction had 5 bases not matched to a gene; V was cut back by 4 bases and J by 2 bases. The CDR3 has 15 residues.

The CDR3 region is CASSPGQERGYTF. The CDR3 region has the DNA TGTGCCAGCAGCCCCGGACAGGAACGCGGCTACACCTTC. The chain carries TRBV7-9 and TRBJ1-2; 7 bases align to TRBD1. Germline trimming cut 5 bases from V and 8 bases from J; bases unmatched to any gene: 8. CDR1 and CDR2 (germline): SEHNR, FQNEAQ (reference sequence). The CDR3 is made up of 13 amino acids.

This chain uses TRBV19 with TRBJ1-1; tentatively, D is TRBD1 (5 bases). The CDR3 spans 14 residues. V lost 3 bases and J lost 4, with 12 bases in between. The V gene's germline CDR1 is LNHDA and CDR2 SQIVND (reference sequence). The CDR3 nucleotides read TGTGCCAGTAGTATCTGGCAGGGAGGCACTGAAGCTTTCTTT. Translating gives CASSIWQGGTEAFF.

The rearrangement uses TRBV11-2 and TRBJ2-7; D not resolved. Trimming took 5 bases from V and 5 from J, leaving 19 bases between them. The CDR3 length is 15 residues. Germline V gives CDR1 SGHAT, CDR2 FQNNGV. The DNA for the CDR3 is TGTGCCAGCAGCCCTCGGTCTGTCTATCATAACGAGCAGTACTTC. It codes for CASSPRSVYHNEQYF.

The rearrangement uses TRBV5-1 and TRBJ1-2; D perhaps matches TRBD1 (5 bases). Deletions cut 6 bases from V and 2 bases from J, with 14 bases between. CDR1 and CDR2 from the germline V gene are SGHRS and YFSETQ. The CDR3 contains 14 residues. The CDR3 DNA is TGCGCCAGCACCCTTATCCCAGGGAACTATGGCTACACCTTC. Translation: CASTLIPGNYGYTF.

The V gene is TRBV2, the J gene TRBJ2-5, with TRBD1 identical over 10 bases. Germline CDR1 reads SNHLY; CDR2 reads FYNNEI. The CDR3 is 13 amino acids. V shed 6 bases and J 5 bases; nucleotides not matched to a gene: 3. Here the CDR3 reads CASRGDRGETQYF. CDR3 in DNA: TGTGCCAGCAGGGGGGACAGGGGTGAGACCCAGTACTTC.

This CDR3 reads CASSPEKETQYF. CDR3 bases: TGTGCCAGCTCACCGGAGAAAGAGACCCAGTACTTC. The chain joins TRBV18 to TRBJ2-5, with D unclear. Trimming removed 3 bases at V and 3 bases at J, with 5 bases between. Germline V gene sequence: CDR1 KGHSH, CDR2 LQKENI. The CDR3 has 12 amino acids.

The chain uses TRBV7-9 and TRBJ2-1, with a possible D match to TRBD2 (5 bases). Trimming took 7 bases from V and 9 from J, leaving 19 bases between them. Germline-derived CDR1 and CDR2 are SEHNR and FQNEAQ (reference sequence). This CDR3 has 14 residues. The CDR3 DNA sequence: TGTGCCAGCATCTCTGAGGGTTATCTCGCTGAGCAGTTCTTC. This codes for CASISEGYLAEQFF.

The chain carries TRBV19 and TRBJ1-1; perhaps TRBD1 as D (6 bases). This CDR3 has 15 residues. Looked up from germline, CDR1 is LNHDA and CDR2 is SQIVND (reference sequence). V shed 5 bases and J shed 0 bases, with 13 bases lying between them. CDR3 nucleotide sequence: TGTGCCAGTAGTCAGATACAGGGTGTGAACACTGAAGCTTTCTTT. It yields the protein CASSQIQGVNTEAFF.

The chain is built from TRBV28 and TRBJ2-1; 9 bases line up with TRBD1. Unmatched junction bases numbered 4, after V lost 4 bases and J lost 3 bases. CDR1 and CDR2 (germline): MDHEN, SYDVKM. The CDR3 covers 15 residues. CDR3 sequence: CASSSRQGGYNEQFF. CDR3 DNA: TGTGCCAGCAGTTCAAGACAGGGGGGCTACAATGAGCAGTTCTTC.

This sequence joins TRBV5-1 and TRBJ2-2, with D possibly matching TRBD2 (6 bases). The CDR3 extends over 15 amino acids. Germline CDR1 reads SGHRS; CDR2 reads YFSETQ. V gave up 4 bases and J gave up 4 bases, with 14 bases separating them. CDR3 loop: CASSLILAPTGELFF. CDR3 DNA sequence: TGCGCCAGCAGCCTAATACTAGCCCCCACCGGGGAGCTGTTTTTT.

CDR3 residues: CASSSRKSAGGGTEAFF. CDR3 nucleotides: TGTGCCAGCAGCTCGCGAAAGTCGGCCGGGGGAGGGACTGAAGCTTTCTTT. This rearrangement joins TRBV9 to TRBJ1-1; D is possibly TRBD1 (5 bases). Germline lookup yields CDR1 SGDLS and CDR2 YYNGEE. V lost 4 bases to trimming and J lost 5 bases, with 24 bases between them. This CDR3 region has 17 residues. The full variable domain, in which reference TRBV9 and TRBJ1-1 provide the parts outside the CDR3, is DSGVTQTPKHLITATGQRVTLRCSPRSGDLSVYWYQQSLDQGLQFLIQYYNGEERAKGNILERFSAQQFPDLHSELNLSSLELGDSALYFCASSSRKSAGGGTEAFFGQGTRLTVV.